One and the same sample provided the 30 T cell receptor beta chains below, sequenced in a study of T and B cells in COVID-19 patients. TRB was amplified from about 250-500 ng of blood genomic DNA. Multiplex PCR with BIOMED2 TRB-A/B primer pools amplified TRB rearrangements. MiXCR, applied by TCRdb to the multiplex PCR reads, yields one record per CDR3 protein. The table lists 20,000 to 30,000 distinct CDR3 sequences, 30% to 35% of them singletons. Sequencing input: blood. These receptors were obtained from a human donor who had recovered from COVID-19.

The genes are TRBV7-6 and TRBJ2-1, with D possibly TRBD2 on 7 matching bases. Germline CDR1 SGHVS, CDR2 FNYEAQ. The CDR3 spans 16 residues. V dropped 1 base and J dropped 0 bases, with 10 bases sitting between them. CDR3 sequence reads: CASSLVGGPSYNEQFF. In nucleotides, the CDR3 is TGTGCCAGCAGCTTAGTGGGGGGGCCCTCCTACAATGAGCAGTTCTTC.

The chain has TRBV6-1 and TRBJ1-2; tentative D call: TRBD1 (6 bases). V gave up 1 base and J gave up 5 bases, with 11 bases separating them. CDR3 length: 14 amino acids. Germline V lookup: CDR1 MNHNS, CDR2 SASEGT. The CDR3 DNA reads TGTGCCAGCAGTGAAGGACACAGGGAATATGGCTACACCTTC. As protein: CASSEGHREYGYTF.

This clonotype was recorded a few times. The chain recombines TRBV6-1 with TRBJ2-7, with 9 positions matching TRBD1. The V gene end was trimmed by 4 bases and the J gene end by 4 bases; junction bases not matched to a gene: 11. Germline CDR1 and CDR2: MNHNS and SASEGT. This CDR3 contains 16 residues. CDR3 nucleotide sequence: TGTGCCAGCAGTGCTAGGACAGGGGAGGTTTTGTACGAGCAGTACTTC. This codes for CASSARTGEVLYEQYF.

The chain couples TRBV6-2 or TRBV6-3 to TRBJ2-3, with D uncertain. Trimming took 7 bases from V and 0 from J, leaving 5 bases between them. The CDR3 has 12 amino acids. Germline V gene data show CDR1 as MNHEY and CDR2 as SVGEGT. CDR3 coding DNA: TGTGCCAGCAAAACTAGCACAGATACGCAGTATTTT. This translates into CASKTSTDTQYF.

This clonotype was seen a few times. The V and J genes are TRBV12-3 or TRBV12-4 and TRBJ2-4, with D perhaps matching TRBD1 (6 bases). Trimming removed 7 bases from V and 6 bases from J, with 13 bases in between. The CDR3 is 13 amino acids. The CDR3 sequence is CASTSRGGNIQYF. CDR3 bases: TGTGCCAGCACCTCGCGAGGGGGAAACATTCAGTACTTC.

About this clonotype: A clone one base away is much larger, so this may be a read error. The genes are TRBV29-1 and TRBJ1-4; a weak D match, TRBD1 (5 bases). Germline V lookup: CDR1 SQVTM, CDR2 ANQGSEA. The CDR3 is made up of 12 amino acids. The V gene lost 0 bases and the J gene lost 11 bases, with 10 bases spanning the gap. DNA for the CDR3: TGCAGCGTTGAAGAAAGGGGCAGGAAACTGTTTTTT. Translating it yields CSVEERGRKLFF.

This clonotype was counted only a few times. This chain links TRBV15 with TRBJ1-1; tentatively, D is TRBD1 (6 bases). Trimming took 3 bases from V and 3 from J, leaving 11 bases between them. Germline V gene lookup returns CDR1 LNHNV and CDR2 YYDKDF (reference sequence). This CDR3 has 14 amino acids. The CDR3 region is CATSRRTADTEAFF. CDR3 bases: TGTGCCACCAGCAGGAGGACAGCTGACACTGAAGCTTTCTTT.

V gene TRBV24-1 combines with J gene TRBJ2-2; D gene unclear. The CDR3 spans 13 residues. Trimming took off 1 base at V and 4 bases at J, with 3 bases between the two ends. Germline V lookup: CDR1 KGHDR, CDR2 SFDVKD. CDR3: CATSDFSTGELFF. In nucleotides, the CDR3 is TGTGCCACCAGTGATTTTTCCACCGGGGAGCTGTTTTTT.

The chain is built from TRBV7-4 and TRBJ2-7; 7 positions match TRBD2. V was pared by 5 bases and J by 2 bases, with 6 bases of the junction left unmatched. CDR1 and CDR2 (germline): SGHVT, SQSDAQ. The CDR3 is made up of 14 amino acids. For the CDR3, the DNA is TGTGCCAGCAGCACAACTAGCGACCCCTACGAGCAGTACTTC. It translates to CASSTTSDPYEQYF.

The CDR3 is CASSLLDTVNTEAFF. The CDR3 region has the DNA TGTGCCAGCAGTTTACTGGACACTGTGAACACTGAAGCTTTCTTT. The chain couples TRBV27 to TRBJ1-1; D might be TRBD1 (5 bases). V lost 2 bases and J 0 bases, leaving 10 bases between the germline ends. CDR1 and CDR2 from the germline V gene are MNHEY and SMNVEV (reference sequence). CDR3 length equals 15 residues.

This clonotype was found a few times. V and J are TRBV18 and TRBJ1-3; D is ambiguous. Germline V gene lookup returns CDR1 KGHSH and CDR2 LQKENI. Trimming stripped 2 bases from V and 0 bases from J, with 14 bases between. This CDR3 region has 17 residues. This CDR3 is CASSPISQASSGNTIYF. In nucleotides, the CDR3 is TGTGCCAGCTCACCAATTAGCCAGGCTTCCTCTGGAAACACCATATATTTT. The whole variable domain, remainder taken from reference TRBV18 and TRBJ1-3, is NAGVMQNPRHLVRRRGQEARLRCSPMKGHSHVYWYRQLPEEGLKFMVYLQKENIIDESGMPKERFSAEFPKEGPSILRIQQVVRGDSAAYFCASSPISQASSGNTIYFGEGSWLTVV.

This clonotype was seen a few times. The chain uses TRBV15 and TRBJ2-3, with D possibly being TRBD1 (6 bases). There are 14 residues in the CDR3. With 9 bases removed from V and 2 bases from J, the gap between germline ends came to 15 bases. Germline CDR1 and CDR2: LNHNV and YYDKDF (reference sequence). The chain's CDR3 is CATGADYNTDTQYF. DNA of the CDR3: TGTGCCACGGGGGCAGATTATAACACAGATACGCAGTATTTT. Using reference TRBV15 and TRBJ2-3 for the parts outside the CDR3, the full variable domain is DAMVIQNPRYQVTQFGKPVTLSCSQTLNHNVMYWYQQKSSQAPKLLFHYYDKDFNNEADTPDNFQSRRPNTSFCFLDIRSPGLGDTAMYLCATGADYNTDTQYFGPGTRLTVL.

With respect to this clonotype: Germline and junction disagree at one end, which may indicate a read error. This chain joins TRBV5-6 and TRBJ2-1; 8 nucleotides agree with TRBD2. Per the germline V gene, CDR1 is SGHDT and CDR2 is YYEEEE. This CDR3 comprises 16 residues. The CDR3 spells CASSLGRGGSYNEQFF. DNA for the CDR3: TGCGCCAGCAGCTTAGGACGGGGGGGGTCCTACAATGAGCAGTTCTTC. The variable domain in full, with the rest retrieved from reference TRBV5-6 and TRBJ2-1, is DAGVTQSPTHLIKTRGQQVTLRCSPKSGHDTVSWYQQALGQGPQFIFQYYEEEERQRGNFPDRFSGHQFPNYSSELNVNALLLGDSALYLCASSLGRGGSYNEQFFGPGTRLTVL.

V and J are TRBV10-3 and TRBJ1-6; a weak D match, TRBD1 (6 bases). CDR1 ENHRY and CDR2 SYGVKD come from the germline V gene. The CDR3 spans 14 residues. Trimming shortened V by 4 bases and J by 7 bases, and 11 bases separated the two germline ends. CDR3: CAISVQGGNSPLHF. In nucleotides, the CDR3 is TGTGCCATCAGTGTGCAAGGGGGGAATTCACCCCTCCACTTT.

The CDR3 loop reads CSVRGTYNSPLHF. In nucleotides, the CDR3 is TGCAGCGTGAGGGGCACCTATAATTCACCCCTCCACTTT. V and J are TRBV20-1 and TRBJ1-6; TRBD1 might be the D (5 bases). The V gene's germline CDR1 is DFQATT and CDR2 SNEGSKA (reference sequence). The CDR3 spans 13 residues.

This clonotype was observed a handful of times. V usage is TRBV5-4 and J usage is TRBJ2-3, with TRBD1 as a possible D gene (6 bases). The CDR3 runs to 15 residues. Per the germline V gene, CDR1 is SGHNT and CDR2 is YYREEE (reference sequence). Trimming shortened V by 1 base and J by 2 bases, and 11 bases separated the two germline ends. The CDR3 DNA is TGTGCCAGCAGCTTGCAGACAGGACTCACAGATACGCAGTATTTT. Protein: CASSLQTGLTDTQYF.

In its sample, this clonotype ranks as medium-sized. The chain has TRBV29-1 and TRBJ2-2, with D perhaps matching TRBD1 (7 bases). Trimming cost V 4 bases and J 2 bases, with 11 bases left between them. Per germline, CDR1 SQVTM and CDR2 ANQGSEA. The CDR3 loop spans 14 amino acids. The DNA of the CDR3 is TGCAGCGTTGGCAGGGGGGAAAACACCGGGGAGCTGTTTTTT. This translates into CSVGRGENTGELFF.

This clonotype was found a few times. CDR3 sequence reads: CAWSVGGEDSPLHF. The CDR3 bases are TGTGCCTGGAGTGTGGGGGGGGAAGATTCACCCCTCCACTTT. This chain connects TRBV30 to TRBJ1-6; tentatively, D is TRBD1 (5 bases). Germline CDR1 GTSNPN, CDR2 SVGIG (reference sequence). The CDR3 is 14 residues long. V shed 0 bases and J shed 8 bases, with 11 bases lying between them.

This clonotype turned up a few times. The chain joins TRBV12-3 or TRBV12-4 to TRBJ2-1; either TRBD1 or TRBD2 may supply D (6 bases each). CDR3 length: 17 residues. Deletions cut 6 bases from V and 8 bases from J, with 26 bases between. CDR3 DNA sequence: TGTGCCAGCAGCCTGTGGTCGGGGGCCCCCCTAGGCTATGAGCAGTTCTTC. Translation: CASSLWSGAPLGYEQFF.

This clonotype qualifies as medium-sized. The CDR3 bases are TGTGCCAGTAATCGACAGGGGTTCGGCACCGGGGAGCTGTTTTTT. Encoded protein: CASNRQGFGTGELFF. This chain connects TRBV19 to TRBJ2-2, with 8 nucleotides matching TRBD1. This CDR3 comprises 15 residues. Germline CDR1 reads LNHDA; CDR2 reads SQIVND (reference sequence). The V segment lost 7 bases and the J segment 4 bases; nucleotides outside the gene matches: 8.

CDR3 protein: CASSPGTVYNEKLFF. DNA for the CDR3: TGTGCCAGCAGCCCTGGGACAGTTTATAATGAAAAACTGTTTTTT. This rearrangement joins TRBV11-1 to TRBJ1-4; 7 bases are shared with TRBD1. The length of the CDR3 is 15 residues. Germline lookup yields CDR1 SGHAT and CDR2 FQDESV (reference sequence). V lost 5 bases to trimming and J lost 4 bases; unmatched junction nucleotides: 7. The full variable domain, rest sourced from reference TRBV11-1 and TRBJ1-4, is EAEVAQSPRYKITEKSQAVAFWCDPISGHATLYWYRQILGQGPELLVQFQDESVVDDSQLPKDRFSAERLKGVDSTLKIQPAELGDSAMYLCASSPGTVYNEKLFFGSGTQLSVL.

This clonotype was seen only once. The chain is built from TRBV6-2 or TRBV6-3 and TRBJ2-7; D is perhaps TRBD1 or TRBD2 (5 bases each). Germline-derived CDR1 and CDR2 are MNHEY and SVGEGT. V shed 6 bases and J shed 6 bases, with 9 bases lying between them. The length of the CDR3 is 11 residues. CDR3 loop: CASRAGGEQYF. CDR3 coding DNA: TGTGCCAGCAGGGCTGGGGGCGAGCAGTACTTC.

This clonotype was counted only a few times. The rearrangement links TRBV27 to TRBJ2-1; D perhaps matches TRBD2 (5 bases). V shed 6 bases and J shed 0 bases, with 15 bases lying between them. CDR1 and CDR2 from the germline V gene are MNHEY and SMNVEV (reference sequence). This CDR3 region has 16 residues. CDR3 loop: CASRVGVGSSYNEQFF. The CDR3 DNA follows: TGTGCCAGCAGGGTCGGGGTTGGTAGCTCCTACAATGAGCAGTTCTTC.

By proportion, this clonotype is medium-sized. The rearrangement links TRBV19 to TRBJ2-1, with TRBD2 matching over 8 bases. There are 14 residues in the CDR3. Germline V gene lookup returns CDR1 LNHDA and CDR2 SQIVND (reference sequence). Losses at the gene ends were 1 base for V and 7 bases for J; bases not matched to a gene: 3. DNA for the CDR3: TGTGCCAGTAGTATAGTCGGGGGGGGGAATGAGCAGTTCTTC. This sequence encodes CASSIVGGGNEQFF.

At least ten counts were recorded for this clonotype. The chain uses TRBV29-1 and TRBJ2-7; a possible D gene is TRBD1 (6 bases). Germline V gene sequence: CDR1 SQVTM, CDR2 ANQGSEA. V was trimmed by 4 bases and J by 0 bases, leaving 13 bases between them. This CDR3 spans 14 amino acids. Here the CDR3 DNA reads TGCAGCGTTGTGAGTTGGACAGCCTCCTACGAGCAGTACTTC. It codes for CSVVSWTASYEQYF.

This chain joins TRBV5-4 and TRBJ2-3; tentative D call: TRBD2 (6 bases). The CDR3 covers 13 residues. Germline values: CDR1 SGHNT, CDR2 YYREEE (reference sequence). The ends were cut back, 5 bases at V and 3 bases at J, with 10 bases in the middle. This CDR3 reads CASRGTATDTQYF. CDR3 nucleotides: TGTGCCAGCAGGGGGACTGCTACAGATACGCAGTATTTT. Full variable domain (remainder filled in from reference TRBV5-4 and TRBJ2-3): ETGVTQSPTHLIKTRGQQVTLRCSSQSGHNTVSWYQQALGQGPQFIFQYYREEENGRGNFPPRFSGLQFPNYSSELNVNALELDDSALYLCASRGTATDTQYFGPGTRLTVL.

This clonotype was detected many times. CDR3 sequence: CASTMGRRGLGELFF. In nucleotides, the CDR3 is TGTGCCAGCACCATGGGACGGAGGGGGTTAGGGGAGCTGTTTTTT. The V call is TRBV13, the J call TRBJ2-2, with D perhaps TRBD1 or TRBD2 (6 bases each). The germline V gene has CDR1 PRHDT and CDR2 FYEKMQ (reference sequence). The CDR3 covers 15 residues. Deletions cut 7 bases from V and 8 bases from J, with 20 bases between.

This clonotype ranks as medium-sized. The chain uses TRBV29-1 and TRBJ2-3, with D unclear. The CDR3 totals 13 residues. V lost 7 bases to trimming and J lost 4 bases, with 15 bases between them. Per germline, CDR1 SQVTM and CDR2 ANQGSEA. Here the CDR3 reads CSAQSVGPDTQYF. CDR3 sequence (DNA): TGCAGCGCCCAATCGGTGGGCCCAGATACGCAGTATTTT.

The chain couples TRBV19 to TRBJ1-6, with TRBD1 matching over 7 bases. Germline loops: CDR1 LNHDA, CDR2 SQIVND (reference sequence). The CDR3 is made up of 16 amino acids. With 6 bases clipped from V and 0 bases from J, the junction kept 5 bases outside the gene matches. The DNA for the CDR3 is TGTGCCAGTAGAGGGGGCCGGAGCTCCTATAATTCACCCCTCCACTTT. Translating gives CASRGGRSSYNSPLHF.

This clonotype was observed at least ten times. The chain has TRBV19 and TRBJ2-5; 9 bases are a match to TRBD2. This CDR3 has 15 amino acids. V trimming: 4 bases; J trimming: 1 base; junction bases outside the gene matches: 4. Germline V gene sequence: CDR1 LNHDA, CDR2 SQIVND (reference sequence). This CDR3 reads CASSNSGSTQETQYF. CDR3 nucleotide sequence: TGTGCCAGTAGTAATAGCGGGAGCACCCAAGAGACCCAGTACTTC.